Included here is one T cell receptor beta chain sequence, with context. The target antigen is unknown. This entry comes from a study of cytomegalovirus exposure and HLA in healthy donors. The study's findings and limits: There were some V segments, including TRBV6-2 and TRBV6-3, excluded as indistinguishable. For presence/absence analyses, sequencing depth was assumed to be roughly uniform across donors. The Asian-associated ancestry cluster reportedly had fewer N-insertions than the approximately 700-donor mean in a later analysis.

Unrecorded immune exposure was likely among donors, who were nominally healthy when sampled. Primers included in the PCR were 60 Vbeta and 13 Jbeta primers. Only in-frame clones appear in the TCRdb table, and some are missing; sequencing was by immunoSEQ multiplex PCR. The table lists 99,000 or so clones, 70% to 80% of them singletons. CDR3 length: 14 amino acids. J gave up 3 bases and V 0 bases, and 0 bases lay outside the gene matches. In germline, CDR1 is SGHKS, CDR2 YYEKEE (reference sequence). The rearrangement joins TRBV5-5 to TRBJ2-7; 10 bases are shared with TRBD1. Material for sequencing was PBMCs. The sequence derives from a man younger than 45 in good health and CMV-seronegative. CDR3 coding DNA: TGTGCCAGCAGCTTGGGGACAGGGGGCTACGAGCAGTACTTC. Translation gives CASSLGTGGYEQYF.